This record covers a single T cell receptor beta chain. These data originate in a study of blood T cell repertoires in COVID-19. CDR3 length: 14 residues. Germline loops: CDR1 LGHNA, CDR2 YNFKEQ. V trimming: 10 bases; J trimming: 5 bases; junction bases outside the gene matches: 10. The protocol was immunoSEQ multiplex PCR, while the TCRdb copy is restricted to in-frame clones and leaves out a portion. This table has some 400,000 clones, 90% appearing once. The specimen was peripheral blood. This sequence was found in a man aged 18 to 35 with active or convalescent COVID-19. The V call is TRBV4-2, the J call TRBJ2-2; TRBD1 agrees at 7 bases. Here the CDR3 DNA reads TGTGCCACCCGGCAGGGGGATGGAACCGGGGAGCTGTTTTTT. It is translated as CATRQGDGTGELFF.